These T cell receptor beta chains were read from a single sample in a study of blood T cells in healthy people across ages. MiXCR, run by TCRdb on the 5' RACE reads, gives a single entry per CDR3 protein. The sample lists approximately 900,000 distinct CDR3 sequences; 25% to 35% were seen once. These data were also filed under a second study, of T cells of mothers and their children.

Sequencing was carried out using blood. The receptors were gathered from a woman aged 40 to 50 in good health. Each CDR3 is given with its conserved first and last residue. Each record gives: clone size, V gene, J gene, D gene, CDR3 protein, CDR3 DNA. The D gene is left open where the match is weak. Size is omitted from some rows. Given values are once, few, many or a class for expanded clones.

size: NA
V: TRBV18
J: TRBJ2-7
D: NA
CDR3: CASSPGQGSFEQYF
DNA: TGTGCCAGCTCTCCGGGACAAGGCTCGTTCGAGCAGTACTTC

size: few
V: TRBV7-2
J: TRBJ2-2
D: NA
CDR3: CASSLVGRATGELFF
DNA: TGTGCCAGCAGCTTAGTAGGCAGAGCCACCGGGGAGCTGTTTTTT

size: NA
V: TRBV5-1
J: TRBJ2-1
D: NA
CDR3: CASSPRPPGPQFF
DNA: TGCGCCAGCAGCCCAAGACCTCCCGGCCCCCAGTTCTTC

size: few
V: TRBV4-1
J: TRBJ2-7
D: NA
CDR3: CASNPSGGTDEQYF
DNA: TGCGCCAGCAACCCCAGCGGAGGGACGGACGAGCAGTACTTC

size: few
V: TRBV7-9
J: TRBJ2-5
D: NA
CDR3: CASSKPAGRAQYF
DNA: TGTGCCAGCAGCAAACCGGCCGGCCGCGCCCAGTACTTC

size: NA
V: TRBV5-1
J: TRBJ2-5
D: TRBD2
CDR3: CASSPQASGGLGETQYF
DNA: TGCGCCAGCAGCCCGCAGGCTAGCGGGGGGTTAGGGGAGACCCAGTACTTC

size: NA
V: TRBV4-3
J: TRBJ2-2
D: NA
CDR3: CASSQDLTNTGELFF
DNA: TGCGCCAGCAGCCAAGATCTGACGAACACCGGGGAGCTGTTTTTT

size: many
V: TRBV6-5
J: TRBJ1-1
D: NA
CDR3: CASSYSRGTEAFF
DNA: TGTGCCAGCAGTTACTCGAGGGGAACTGAAGCTTTCTTT

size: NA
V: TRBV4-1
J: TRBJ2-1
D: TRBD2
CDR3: CASSQEIGRDEQFF
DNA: TGCGCCAGCAGCCAAGAGATCGGGAGGGATGAGCAGTTCTTC

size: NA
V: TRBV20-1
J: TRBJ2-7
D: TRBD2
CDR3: CSARDGGTSGGSSYEQYF
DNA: TGCAGTGCTAGAGATGGTGGGACTAGCGGGGGAAGCTCCTACGAGCAGTACTTC

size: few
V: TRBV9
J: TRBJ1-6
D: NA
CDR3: CASSESGTTNSPLHF
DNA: TGTGCCAGCAGCGAATCGGGAACCACAAATTCACCCCTCCACTTT

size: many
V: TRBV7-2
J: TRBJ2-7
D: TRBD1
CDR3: CASSLPGQLSYEQYF
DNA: TGTGCCAGCAGTTTACCGGGACAGCTTTCCTACGAGCAGTACTTC

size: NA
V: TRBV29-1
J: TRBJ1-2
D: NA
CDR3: CSDLTGFNGYTF
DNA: TGCAGCGACCTGACAGGCTTCAATGGCTACACCTTC

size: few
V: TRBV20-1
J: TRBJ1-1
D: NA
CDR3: CSATPQRFGQNTEAFF
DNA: TGCAGTGCTACCCCTCAACGTTTCGGACAGAACACTGAAGCTTTCTTT

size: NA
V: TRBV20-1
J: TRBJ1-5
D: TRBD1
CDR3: CSTGTESQPQHF
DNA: TGCAGTACCGGGACAGAGTCTCAGCCCCAGCATTTT

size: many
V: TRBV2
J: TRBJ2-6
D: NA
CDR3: CAVPGGGGANVLTF
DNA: TGTGCCGTTCCAGGGGGAGGTGGGGCCAACGTCCTGACTTTC

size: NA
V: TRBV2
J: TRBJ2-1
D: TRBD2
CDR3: CASSASTSGGLYNEQFF
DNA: TGTGCCAGCAGTGCGTCAACTAGCGGGGGCCTTTACAATGAGCAGTTCTTC